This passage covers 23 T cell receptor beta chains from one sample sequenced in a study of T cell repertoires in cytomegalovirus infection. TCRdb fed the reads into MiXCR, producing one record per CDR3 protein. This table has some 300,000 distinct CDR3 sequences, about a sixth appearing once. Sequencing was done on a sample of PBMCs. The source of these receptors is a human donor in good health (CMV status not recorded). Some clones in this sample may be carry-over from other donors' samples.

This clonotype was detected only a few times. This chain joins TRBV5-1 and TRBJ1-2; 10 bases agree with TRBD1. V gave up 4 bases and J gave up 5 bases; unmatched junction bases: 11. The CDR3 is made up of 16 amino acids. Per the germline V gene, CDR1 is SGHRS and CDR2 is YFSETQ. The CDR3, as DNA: TGCGCCAGCAGCGGGCAGGGCCCGGGACAGGGGTATGGCTACACCTTC. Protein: CASSGQGPGQGYGYTF.

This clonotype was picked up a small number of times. In nucleotides, the CDR3 is TGTGCCAGCAACTTGCGAGGACTATTCACAGATACGCAGTATTTT. Its translation is CASNLRGLFTDTQYF. The V and J genes are TRBV12-3 or TRBV12-4 and TRBJ2-3; TRBD2 might be the D (6 bases). CDR3 size: 15 residues. The V and J ends lost 7 bases and 2 bases respectively, with 16 bases between them.

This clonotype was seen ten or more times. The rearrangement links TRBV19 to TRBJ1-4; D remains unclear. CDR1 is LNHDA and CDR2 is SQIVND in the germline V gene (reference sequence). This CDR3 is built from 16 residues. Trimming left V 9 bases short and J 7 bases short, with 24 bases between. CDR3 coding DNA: TGTGCCAGCAACGGAGACTTGGGCGGCTCTCGTGAAAAACTGTTTTTT. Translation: CASNGDLGGSREKLFF. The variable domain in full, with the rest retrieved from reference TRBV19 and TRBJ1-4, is DGGITQSPKYLFRKEGQNVTLSCEQNLNHDAMYWYRQDPGQGLRLIYYSQIVNDFQKGDIAEGYSVSREKKESFPLTVTSAQKNPTAFYLCASNGDLGGSREKLFFGSGTQLSVL.

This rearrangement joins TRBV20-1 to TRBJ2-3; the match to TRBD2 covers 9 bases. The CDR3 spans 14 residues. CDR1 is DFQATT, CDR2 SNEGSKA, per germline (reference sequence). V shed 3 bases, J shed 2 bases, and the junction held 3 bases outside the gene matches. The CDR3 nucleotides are TGCAGTGCTAGTAGCGGGGGCCTCACAGATACGCAGTATTTT. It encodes CSASSGGLTDTQYF.

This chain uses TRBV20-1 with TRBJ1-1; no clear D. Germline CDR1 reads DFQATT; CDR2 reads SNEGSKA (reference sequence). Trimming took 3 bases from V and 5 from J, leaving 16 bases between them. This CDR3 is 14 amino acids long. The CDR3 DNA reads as TGCAGTGCTAGCGGGCAGGTCTTTGGTACTGAAGCTTTCTTT. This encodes CSASGQVFGTEAFF.

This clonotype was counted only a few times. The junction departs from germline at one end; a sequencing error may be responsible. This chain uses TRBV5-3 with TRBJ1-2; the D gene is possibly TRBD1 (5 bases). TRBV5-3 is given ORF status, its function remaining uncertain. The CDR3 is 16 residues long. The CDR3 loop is CASSLESGHFNYGYTF. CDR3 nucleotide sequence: TGTGCCAGCAGCTTGGAATCAGGGCACTTTAACTATGGCTACACCTTC.

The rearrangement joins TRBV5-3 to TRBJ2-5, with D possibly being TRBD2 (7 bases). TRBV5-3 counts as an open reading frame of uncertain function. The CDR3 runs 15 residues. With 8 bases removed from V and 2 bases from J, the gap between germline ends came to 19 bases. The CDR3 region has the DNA TGTGCCAGCAGCGGAGGACTAGGGGGTCAAGAGACCCAGTACTTC. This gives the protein CASSGGLGGQETQYF.

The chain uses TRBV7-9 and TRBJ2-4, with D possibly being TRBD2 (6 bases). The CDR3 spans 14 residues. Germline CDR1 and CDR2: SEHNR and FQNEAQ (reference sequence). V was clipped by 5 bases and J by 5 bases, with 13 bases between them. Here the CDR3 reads CASSLSGGQNIQYF. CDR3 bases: TGTGCCAGCAGCCTTTCCGGGGGACAAAACATTCAGTACTTC.

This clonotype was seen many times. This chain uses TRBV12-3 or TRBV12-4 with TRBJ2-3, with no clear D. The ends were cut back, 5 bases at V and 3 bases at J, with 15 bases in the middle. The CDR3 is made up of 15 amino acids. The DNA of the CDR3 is TGTGCCAGCAGTGGAGAGTGGGTGCTTACAGATACGCAGTATTTT. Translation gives CASSGEWVLTDTQYF.

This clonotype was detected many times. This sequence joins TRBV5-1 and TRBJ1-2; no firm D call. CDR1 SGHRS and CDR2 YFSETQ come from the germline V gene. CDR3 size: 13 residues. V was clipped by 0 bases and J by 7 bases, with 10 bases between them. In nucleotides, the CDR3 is TGCGCCAGCAGCTTGGGGGATGAAGTTGGCTACACCTTC. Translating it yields CASSLGDEVGYTF.

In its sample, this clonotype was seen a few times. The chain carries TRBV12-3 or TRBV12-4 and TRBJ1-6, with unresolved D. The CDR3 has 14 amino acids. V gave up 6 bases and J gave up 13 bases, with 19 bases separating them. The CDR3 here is CASRGELGAAPLHF. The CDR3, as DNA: TGTGCCAGCAGGGGAGAGCTGGGAGCGGCGCCCCTCCACTTT.

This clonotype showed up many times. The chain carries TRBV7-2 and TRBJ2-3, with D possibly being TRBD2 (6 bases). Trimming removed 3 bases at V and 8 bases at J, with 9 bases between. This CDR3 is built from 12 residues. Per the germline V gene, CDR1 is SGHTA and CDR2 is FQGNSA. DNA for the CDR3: TGTGCCAGCAGCTTTATGGGAGGTACGCAGTATTTT. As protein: CASSFMGGTQYF.

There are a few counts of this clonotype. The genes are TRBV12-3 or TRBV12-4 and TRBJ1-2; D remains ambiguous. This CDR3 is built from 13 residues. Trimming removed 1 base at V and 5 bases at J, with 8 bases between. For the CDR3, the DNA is TGTGCCAGCAGTTTAGAGGGTCGTTATGGCTACACCTTC. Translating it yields CASSLEGRYGYTF.

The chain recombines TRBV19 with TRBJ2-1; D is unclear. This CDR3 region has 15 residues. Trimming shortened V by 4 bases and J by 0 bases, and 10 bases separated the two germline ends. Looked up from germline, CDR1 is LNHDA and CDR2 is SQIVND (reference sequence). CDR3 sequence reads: CASSNDRSSYNEQFF. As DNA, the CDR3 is TGTGCCAGTAGTAATGACCGGAGCTCCTACAATGAGCAGTTCTTC.

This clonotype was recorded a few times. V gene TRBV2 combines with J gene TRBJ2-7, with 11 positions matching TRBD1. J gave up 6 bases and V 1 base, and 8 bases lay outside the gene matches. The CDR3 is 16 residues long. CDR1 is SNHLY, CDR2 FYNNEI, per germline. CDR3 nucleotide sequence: TGTGCCAGCAGTGAAGGGACAGGGGGCGGTTATGGCGAGCAGTACTTC. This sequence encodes CASSEGTGGGYGEQYF. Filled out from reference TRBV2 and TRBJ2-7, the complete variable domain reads EPEVTQTPSHQVTQMGQEVILRCVPISNHLYFYWYRQILGQKVEFLVSFYNNEISEKSEIFDDQFSVERPDGSNFTLKIRSTKLEDSAMYFCASSEGTGGGYGEQYFGPGTRLTVT.

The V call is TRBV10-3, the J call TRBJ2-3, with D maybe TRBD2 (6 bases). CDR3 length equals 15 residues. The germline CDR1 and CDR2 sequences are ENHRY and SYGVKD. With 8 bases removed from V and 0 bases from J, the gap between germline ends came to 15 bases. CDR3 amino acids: CAIGRGALSTDTQYF. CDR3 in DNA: TGTGCCATCGGTCGCGGGGCACTAAGCACAGATACGCAGTATTTT.

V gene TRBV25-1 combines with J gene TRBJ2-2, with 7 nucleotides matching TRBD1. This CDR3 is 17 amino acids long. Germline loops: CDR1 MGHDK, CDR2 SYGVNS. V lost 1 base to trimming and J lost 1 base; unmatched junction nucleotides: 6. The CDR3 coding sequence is TGTGCCAGCAGTGAATTTTGGTGGACAGGGAACACCGGGGAGCTGTTTTTT. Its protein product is CASSEFWWTGNTGELFF.

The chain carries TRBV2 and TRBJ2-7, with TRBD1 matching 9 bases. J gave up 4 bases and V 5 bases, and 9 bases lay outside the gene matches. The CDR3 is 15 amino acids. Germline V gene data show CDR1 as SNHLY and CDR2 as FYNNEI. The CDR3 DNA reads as TGTGCCAGCAGTTTACTCCGGGACAGGGTTTACGAGCAGTACTTC. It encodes CASSLLRDRVYEQYF.

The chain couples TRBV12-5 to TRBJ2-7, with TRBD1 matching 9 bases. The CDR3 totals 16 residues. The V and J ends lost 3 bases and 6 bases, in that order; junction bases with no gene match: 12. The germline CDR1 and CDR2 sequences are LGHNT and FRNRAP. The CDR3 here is CASGLTSRDRVVEQYF. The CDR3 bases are TGTGCTAGTGGTTTAACGAGTCGGGACAGGGTTGTCGAGCAGTACTTC.

The CDR3 DNA sequence: TGTGCCAGCAGTTACGTAGGAGGGGGCACCGGGGAGCTGTTTTTT. It encodes CASSYVGGGTGELFF. V gene TRBV6-5 combines with J gene TRBJ2-2, with D tentatively TRBD1 or TRBD2 (6 bases each). Trimming cost V 2 bases and J 4 bases, with 11 bases left between them. The CDR3 has 15 residues. Germline-derived CDR1 and CDR2 are MNHEY and SVGAGI.

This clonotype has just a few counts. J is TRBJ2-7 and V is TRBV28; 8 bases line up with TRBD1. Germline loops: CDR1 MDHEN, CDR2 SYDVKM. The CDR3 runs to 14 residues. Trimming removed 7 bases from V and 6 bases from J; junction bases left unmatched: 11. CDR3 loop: CASNRGGQAREQYF. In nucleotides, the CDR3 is TGTGCCAGCAACCGTGGGGGACAGGCGCGCGAGCAGTACTTC.

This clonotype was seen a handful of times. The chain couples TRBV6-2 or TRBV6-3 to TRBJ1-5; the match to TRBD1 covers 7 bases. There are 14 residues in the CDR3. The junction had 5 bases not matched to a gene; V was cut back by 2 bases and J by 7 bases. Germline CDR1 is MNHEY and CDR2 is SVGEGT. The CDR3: CASSYGEGAQPQHF. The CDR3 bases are TGTGCCAGCAGTTACGGGGAGGGGGCCCAGCCCCAGCATTTT.

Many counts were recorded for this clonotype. Here the CDR3 DNA reads TGTGCCAGCAGGGGGACTTACTCGAACACCGGGGAGCTGTTTTTT. Amino acid sequence: CASRGTYSNTGELFF. This chain links TRBV25-1 with TRBJ2-2; D perhaps matches TRBD2 (6 bases). CDR3 length equals 15 residues. Germline-derived CDR1 and CDR2 are MGHDK and SYGVNS. The V and J ends lost 6 bases and 0 bases respectively, with 11 bases between them.